The 3 T cell receptor beta chains reported below all come from one sample, sequenced in a study of Ad26.COV2.S vaccination and SARS-CoV-2 variants. Treatment denoted: some 19 received Ad26.COV2.S at low or high dose, single or two shots; 5 received placebo; per-sample allocation not given. Day 63 following the first vaccine or placebo injection was when the samples were taken. Sequenced by immunoSEQ multiplex PCR; TCRdb stores in-frame clones only, minus some. Among fewer than 300,000 clones, about 89% were seen once, and the ten largest hold about 3.5%. The sequenced sample was peripheral blood, obtained in a trial of Ad26.COV2.S vaccine versus placebo. The receptors stem from a person aged 18-60 years who received the Ad26.COV2.S COVID-19 vaccine or a placebo.

The table lists this clone with a few counts. The chain employs TRBV27 and TRBJ1-2, with D uncertain. This CDR3 has 15 residues. Trimming took 3 bases from V and 5 from J, leaving 16 bases between them. Germline CDR1 reads MNHEY; CDR2 reads SMNVEV (reference sequence). The CDR3 DNA sequence: TGTGCCAGCAGTTTGACAATCCTACCCCTATATGGCTACACCTTC. It codes for CASSLTILPLYGYTF.

DNA for the CDR3: TGTGCCAGCAGCCCAAGCGGGGGTGGCACAGATACGCAGTATTTT. Its translation: CASSPSGGGTDTQYF. The chain uses TRBV4-2 and TRBJ2-3; 8 nucleotides match TRBD2. This CDR3 has 15 amino acids. CDR1 and CDR2 (germline): LGHNA, YNFKEQ. Germline trimming cut 4 bases from V and 1 base from J; bases unmatched to any gene: 4.

The chain is built from TRBV4-2 and TRBJ1-3; D ambiguous. The CDR3 loop spans 15 amino acids. Germline CDR1 is LGHNA and CDR2 is YNFKEQ. V lost 1 base, J lost 0 bases, and 7 bases lay in between. The CDR3 coding sequence is TGTGCCAGCAGCCAAGGGGCGAACTCTGGAAACACCATATATTTT. Amino acid sequence: CASSQGANSGNTIYF.